Sequencing of this T cell receptor beta chain was carried out in a study of chemoradiotherapy in HPV16-positive cancers (dated by TCRdb to 2021 to 2024). With respect to the entire study: Functional T-cell assays on cells from a couple of HPV16-positive patients defined candidate HPV-specific T-cell clones and common TCR motifs. The study asked whether T-cell immunity against the HPV oncoproteins E6 and E7 changes during chemoradiotherapy and whether it affects survival. The candidate HPV-specific TCRs and motifs were then tracked in TCR repertoires from 80 to 95 patients with HPV-related cancers.

Libraries were prepared through the immunoSEQ multiplex PCR assay. Drawn from immuneACCESS, this table holds only the in-frame rearrangements with V and J called that TCRdb kept. Clones are partly lost; checked studies trace under half to an unresolved V gene and leave the rest unexplained. Here the sample has under 550 clones; 88% occur a single time. The top ten clones comprise approximately 7.2% of the sample. Repertoires were sampled repeatedly over the course of chemoradiotherapy, so clonal expansion could be followed in the tumor microenvironment. V loses 3 bases, J loses 2 bases, and the germline ends lie 10 bases apart. CDR1 and CDR2, looked up from the germline V gene, are MDHEN and SYDVKM. Including cysteine and phenylalanine, the CDR3 has 14 amino acids. Kept here is only the CDR3 DNA, which spans 42 bases and is read in frame from base 1. Findings and caveats that apply to the study as a whole: The survival association was reported for HPV16-positive patients, and the functional definition of HPV-specific T cells was derived from only two HPV16-positive patients. Improved recurrence-free survival in HPV16-positive patients was associated with expansion of HPV-responsive T cells during chemoradiotherapy. Expansion of candidate HPV-specific clones and E7-related TCR motifs was observed in the tumor microenvironment during treatment, whereas no such expansion was observed for non-HPV-specific T cells.

To note about this clone: The antigen it binds to is not known. Within one base of it there is no much larger clone, and no base qualities were kept.

The receptor's source is a human donor with HPV-associated anogenital cancer. The chain couples TRBV28 to TRBJ2-5; no D segment can be confidently identified. Sequenced here: tumor tissue, sampled from a patient who underwent chemoradiotherapy. The bases read TGTGCCAGCAGTTTCTGGCGAAAACAAGAGACCCAGTACTTC. Its translation reads: CASSFWRKQETQYF.